This T cell receptor beta chain was found in a study of T cells after yellow fever vaccination (dated by TCRdb to the late 2010s). Background on the whole study: The SMART-Seq v4 Ultra Low Input RNA kit was used to prepare libraries from fractions with low cell numbers. To track T-cell clones before and after primary and booster YFV17D yellow fever vaccination, bulk TCR alpha and beta repertoires were sequenced longitudinally. Two healthy male donors made up the cohort, one aged 18 to 29 years and the other aged 30 to 39 years. Blood was collected at multiple timepoints before and after primary and secondary immunization, and bulk PBMC replicates and cell subsets were isolated.

Reading the label with the study, this specimen's treatment or condition is: live attenuated yellow fever vaccine strain. A standard Ficoll-Paque protocol was used to isolate PBMCs from peripheral blood. Dynabeads CD4 and CD8 positive selection kits were used to isolate the CD4 and CD8 T-cell fractions. TriZol was used to extract RNA from bulk PBMCs, CD4 and CD8 fractions, and dextramer-positive and dextramer-negative fractions. CDR1 and CDR2 (MNHEY, SMNVEV) derive from the germline V gene (reference sequence). V gives up 7 bases and J gives up 6 bases, and the segment between their germline ends measures 13 bases. The CDR3 holds 14 amino acids from the cysteine to the phenylalanine. Only CDR3 DNA remains: 42 bases, in frame from the first base. Reads for this sample came from an Illumina NovaSeq 6000. TCR cDNA was made using 5'RACE template switching, a step that added a universal primer site and unique molecular identifiers. Priming for cDNA synthesis came from both the TCR alpha and TCR beta constant segments. Two PCR steps were used to amplify libraries, with sample barcodes and sequencing adapters being added in the second step. Libraries were sequenced on Illumina HiSeq 2500 (2x100 bp) or NovaSeq (2x150 bp). In the source study's methods: Reads were demultiplexed and collapsed into UMI consensus sequences with MIGEC, and V(D)J alignment was performed with MiXCR. Using edgeR on replicate PBMC samples, clonotypes were called vaccine-responding if FDR was below 0.01 and the log2 fold change was above 5 up to day 15. Each bulk clonotype received a CD4 or CD8 identity based on whether the sequenced CD4 or CD8 repertoire contained that clonotype at higher abundance. TCRdb applied fastp at Q25 and MiXCR to the public reads, then kept only in-frame beta chains. Merged by CDR3 protein, the rows form single entries marked with the most common genes and DNA. TCRdb, rather than the study authors, made the V and J calls. This sample gives over 250,000 distinct CDR3 sequences in total; about 5.2% of them show up just once. Of the sample, about 3.5% falls within the top ten clones.

This clonotype was counted only a few times. This receptor's antigen is unknown. Per-base qualities were not stored, and no clone one base away is much larger. What the research found in general, with its limitations: Most clones expanded after primary vaccination were re-detected after the booster (around 96% of CD4 and 88% of CD8), suggesting broad memory maintenance. A small share of clonotypes was detected in both CD4 and CD8 compartments, with the overlap likely arising from convergent recombination. Because abundant contaminating clonotypes from the bulk population could be contained in FACS-sorted repertoires, computational filtering was required. Because the study included only a couple of donors, the extent to which the findings can be generalized is limited. Compared with the primary T-cell response, the secondary T-cell response was faster but weaker, reaching its peak on day 5 rather than on day 15.

This receptor chain uses TRBV27 and TRBJ1-6; the D gene is perhaps TRBD1, on 5 matching bases. The sequence was collected from a young man who received the YFV17D yellow fever vaccine. Sample: CD4+ T cells sorted from PBMCs, taken on the day of the yellow fever booster vaccination. The DNA sequence is as follows: TGTGCCAGCACCGTGGGGGTTTTTAATTCACCCCTCCACTTT. This sequence encodes CASTVGVFNSPLHF.